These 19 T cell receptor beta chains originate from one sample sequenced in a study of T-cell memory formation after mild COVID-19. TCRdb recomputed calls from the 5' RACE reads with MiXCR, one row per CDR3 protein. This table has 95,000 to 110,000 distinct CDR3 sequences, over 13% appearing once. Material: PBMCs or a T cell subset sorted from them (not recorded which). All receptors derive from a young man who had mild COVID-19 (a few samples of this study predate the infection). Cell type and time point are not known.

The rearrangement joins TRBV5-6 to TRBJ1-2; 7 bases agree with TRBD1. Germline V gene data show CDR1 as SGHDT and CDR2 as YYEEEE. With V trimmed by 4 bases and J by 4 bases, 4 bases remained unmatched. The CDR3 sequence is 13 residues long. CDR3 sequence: CASSTGAGYGYTF. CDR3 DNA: TGTGCCAGCAGCACAGGGGCAGGCTATGGCTACACCTTC.

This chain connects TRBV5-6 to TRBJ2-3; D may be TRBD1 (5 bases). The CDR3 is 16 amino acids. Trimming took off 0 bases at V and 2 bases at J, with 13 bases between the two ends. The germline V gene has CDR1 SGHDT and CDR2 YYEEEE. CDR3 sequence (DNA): TGTGCCAGCAGCTTGGGGTCAGGGTTACCCACAGATACGCAGTATTTT. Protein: CASSLGSGLPTDTQYF.

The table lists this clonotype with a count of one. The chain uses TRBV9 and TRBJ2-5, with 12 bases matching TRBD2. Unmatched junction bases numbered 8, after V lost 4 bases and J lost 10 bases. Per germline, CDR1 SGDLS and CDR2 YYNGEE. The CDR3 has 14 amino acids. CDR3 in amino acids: CASSPASGGGRQYF. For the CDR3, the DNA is TGTGCCAGCAGCCCCGCTAGCGGGGGGGGCCGCCAGTACTTC.

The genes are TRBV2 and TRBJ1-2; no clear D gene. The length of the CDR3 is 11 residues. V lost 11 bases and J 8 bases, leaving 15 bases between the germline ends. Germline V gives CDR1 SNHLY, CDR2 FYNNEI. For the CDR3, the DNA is TGTGCCCCGAAGGACGGCGCCGGCTACACCTTC. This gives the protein CAPKDGAGYTF.

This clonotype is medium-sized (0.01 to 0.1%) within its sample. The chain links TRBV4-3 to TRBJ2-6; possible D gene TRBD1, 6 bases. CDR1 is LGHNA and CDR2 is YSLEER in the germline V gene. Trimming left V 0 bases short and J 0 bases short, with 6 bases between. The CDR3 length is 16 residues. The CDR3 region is CASSQETGSGANVLTF. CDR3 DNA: TGCGCCAGCAGCCAAGAGACAGGCTCTGGGGCCAACGTCCTGACTTTC.

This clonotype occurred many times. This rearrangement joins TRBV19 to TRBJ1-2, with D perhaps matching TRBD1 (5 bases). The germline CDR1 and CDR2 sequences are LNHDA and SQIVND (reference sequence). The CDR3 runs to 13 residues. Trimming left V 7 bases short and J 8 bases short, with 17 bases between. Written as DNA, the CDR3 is TGTGCCAGTACCTCCTCCGGGGGACGGGGCTACACCTTC. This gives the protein CASTSSGGRGYTF.

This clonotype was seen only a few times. The CDR3 region has the DNA TGTGCCAGCAGCTCCCCGGATCGGGGGGACTACAATGAGCAGTTCTTC. Amino acid sequence: CASSSPDRGDYNEQFF. The chain combines TRBV7-3 with TRBJ2-1; 7 bases are a match to TRBD2. The CDR3 extends over 16 amino acids. V lost 4 bases and J lost 3; bases outside the gene matches: 9. CDR1 and CDR2 from the germline V gene are SGHTA and FQGTGA.

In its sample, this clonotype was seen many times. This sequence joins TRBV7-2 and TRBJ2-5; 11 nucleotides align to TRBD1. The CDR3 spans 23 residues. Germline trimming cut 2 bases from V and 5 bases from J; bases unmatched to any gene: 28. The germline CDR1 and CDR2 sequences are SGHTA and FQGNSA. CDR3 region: CASSLPRTGGAYAQPWLEETQYF. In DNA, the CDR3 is TGTGCCAGCAGCTTACCCAGGACAGGGGGCGCTTACGCACAACCTTGGTTGGAGGAGACCCAGTACTTC.

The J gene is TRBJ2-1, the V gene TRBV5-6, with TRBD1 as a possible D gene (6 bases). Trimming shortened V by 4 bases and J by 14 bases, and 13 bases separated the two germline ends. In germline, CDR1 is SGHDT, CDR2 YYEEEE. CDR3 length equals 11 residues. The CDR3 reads CASSNSGVEFF. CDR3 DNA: TGTGCCAGCAGCAACTCAGGGGTAGAGTTCTTC.

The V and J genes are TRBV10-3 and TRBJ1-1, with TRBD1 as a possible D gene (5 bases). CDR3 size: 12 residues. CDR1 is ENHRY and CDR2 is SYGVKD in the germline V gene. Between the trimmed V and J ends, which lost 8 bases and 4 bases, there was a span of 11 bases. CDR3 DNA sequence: TGTGCCATCTCTGACAGTCGCACTGAAGCTTTCTTT. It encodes CAISDSRTEAFF.

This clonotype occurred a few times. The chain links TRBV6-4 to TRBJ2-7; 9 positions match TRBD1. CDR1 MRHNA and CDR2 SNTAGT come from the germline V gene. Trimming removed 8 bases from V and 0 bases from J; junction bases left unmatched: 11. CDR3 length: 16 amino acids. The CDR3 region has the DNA TGTGCCAGCGCAAAATGTGGACAGGGGAGCTCCTACGAGCAGTACTTC. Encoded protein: CASAKCGQGSSYEQYF.

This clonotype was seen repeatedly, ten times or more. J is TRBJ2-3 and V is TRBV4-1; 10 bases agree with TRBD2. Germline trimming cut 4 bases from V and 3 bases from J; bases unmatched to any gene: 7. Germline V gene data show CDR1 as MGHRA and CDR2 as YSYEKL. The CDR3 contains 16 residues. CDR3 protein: CASSLSSGGPTDTQYF. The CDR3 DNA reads TGCGCCAGCAGCCTCTCTAGCGGGGGCCCTACAGATACGCAGTATTTT.

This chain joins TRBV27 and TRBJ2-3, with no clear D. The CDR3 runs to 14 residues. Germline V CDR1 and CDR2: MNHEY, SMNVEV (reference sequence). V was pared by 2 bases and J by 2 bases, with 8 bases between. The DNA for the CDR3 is TGTGCCAGCAGTTTAAGCCCCCACACAGATACGCAGTATTTT. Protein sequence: CASSLSPHTDTQYF.

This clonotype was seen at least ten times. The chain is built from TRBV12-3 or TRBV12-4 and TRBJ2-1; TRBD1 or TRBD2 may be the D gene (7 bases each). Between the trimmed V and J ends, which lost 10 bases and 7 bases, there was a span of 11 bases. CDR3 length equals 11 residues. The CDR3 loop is CAIQGGNEQFF. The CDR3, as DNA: TGTGCCATCCAGGGGGGGAATGAGCAGTTCTTC.

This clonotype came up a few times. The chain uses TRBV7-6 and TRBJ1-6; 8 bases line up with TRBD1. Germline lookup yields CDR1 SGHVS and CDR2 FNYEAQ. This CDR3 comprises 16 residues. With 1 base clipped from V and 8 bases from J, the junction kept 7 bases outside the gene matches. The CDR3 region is CASSLVSGGQYSPLHF. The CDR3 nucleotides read TGTGCCAGCAGCTTAGTTTCAGGGGGCCAATATTCACCCCTCCACTTT.

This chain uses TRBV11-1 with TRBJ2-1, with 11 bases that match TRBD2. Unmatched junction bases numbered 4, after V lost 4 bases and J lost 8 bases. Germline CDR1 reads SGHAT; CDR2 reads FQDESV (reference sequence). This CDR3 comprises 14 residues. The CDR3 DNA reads TGTGCCAGCAGCTCTAGCGGGGGGATATATGAGCAGTTCTTC. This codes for CASSSSGGIYEQFF.

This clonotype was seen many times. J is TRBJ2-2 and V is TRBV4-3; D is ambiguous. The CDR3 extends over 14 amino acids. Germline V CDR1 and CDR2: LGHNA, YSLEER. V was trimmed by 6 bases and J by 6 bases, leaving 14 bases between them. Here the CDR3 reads CASRLEISSGELFF. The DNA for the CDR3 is TGCGCCAGCAGACTCGAAATCAGTTCCGGGGAGCTGTTTTTT.

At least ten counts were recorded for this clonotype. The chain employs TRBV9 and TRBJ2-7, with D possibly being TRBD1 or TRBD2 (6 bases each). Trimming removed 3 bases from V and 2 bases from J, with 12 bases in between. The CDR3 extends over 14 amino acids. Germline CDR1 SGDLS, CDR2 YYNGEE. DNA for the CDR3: TGTGCCAGCAGCGGCGGGACATCTACCTACGAGCAGTACTTC. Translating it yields CASSGGTSTYEQYF.

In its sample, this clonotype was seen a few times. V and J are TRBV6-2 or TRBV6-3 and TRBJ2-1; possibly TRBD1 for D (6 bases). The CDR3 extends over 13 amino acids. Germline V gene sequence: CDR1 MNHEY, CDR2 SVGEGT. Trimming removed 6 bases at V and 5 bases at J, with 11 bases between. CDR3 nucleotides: TGTGCCAGCAGATATACAGGGCACAATGAGCAGTTCTTC. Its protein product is CASRYTGHNEQFF.